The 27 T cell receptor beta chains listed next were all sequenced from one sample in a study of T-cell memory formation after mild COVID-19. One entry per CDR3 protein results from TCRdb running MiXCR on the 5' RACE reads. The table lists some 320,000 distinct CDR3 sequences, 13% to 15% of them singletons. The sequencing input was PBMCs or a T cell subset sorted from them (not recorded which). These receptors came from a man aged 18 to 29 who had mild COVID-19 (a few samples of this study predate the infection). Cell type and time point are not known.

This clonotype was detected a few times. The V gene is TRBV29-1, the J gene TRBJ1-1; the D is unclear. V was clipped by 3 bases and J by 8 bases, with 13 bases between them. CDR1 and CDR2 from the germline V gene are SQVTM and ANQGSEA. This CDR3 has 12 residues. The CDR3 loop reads CSVEVVGMEAFF. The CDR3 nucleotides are TGCAGCGTTGAGGTTGTAGGGATGGAAGCTTTCTTT. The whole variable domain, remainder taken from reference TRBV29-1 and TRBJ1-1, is SAVISQKPSRDICQRGTSLTIQCQVDSQVTMMFWYRQQPGQSLTLIATANQGSEATYESGFVIDKFPISRPNLTFSTLTVSNMSPEDSSIYLCSVEVVGMEAFFGQGTRLTVV.

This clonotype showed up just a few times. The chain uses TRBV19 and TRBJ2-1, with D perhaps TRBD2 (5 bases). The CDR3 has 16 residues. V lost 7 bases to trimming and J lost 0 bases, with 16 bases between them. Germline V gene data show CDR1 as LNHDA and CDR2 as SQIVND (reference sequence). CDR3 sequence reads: CASTLGDSGSYNEQFF. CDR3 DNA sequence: TGTGCCAGTACCCTCGGGGATTCGGGCTCCTACAATGAGCAGTTCTTC.

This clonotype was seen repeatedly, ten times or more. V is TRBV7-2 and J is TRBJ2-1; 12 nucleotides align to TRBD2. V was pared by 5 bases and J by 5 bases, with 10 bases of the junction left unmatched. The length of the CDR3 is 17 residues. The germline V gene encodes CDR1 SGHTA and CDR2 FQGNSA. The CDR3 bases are TGTGCCAGCAGCCCCAGGCTCACTAGCGGGGGGAACAATGAGCAGTTCTTC. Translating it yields CASSPRLTSGGNNEQFF.

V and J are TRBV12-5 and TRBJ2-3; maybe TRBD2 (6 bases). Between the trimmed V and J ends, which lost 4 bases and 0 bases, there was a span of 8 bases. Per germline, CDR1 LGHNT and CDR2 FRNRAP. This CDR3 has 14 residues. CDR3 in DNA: TGTGCTAGTGGTTGGGGGGATAGCACAGATACGCAGTATTTT. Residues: CASGWGDSTDTQYF.

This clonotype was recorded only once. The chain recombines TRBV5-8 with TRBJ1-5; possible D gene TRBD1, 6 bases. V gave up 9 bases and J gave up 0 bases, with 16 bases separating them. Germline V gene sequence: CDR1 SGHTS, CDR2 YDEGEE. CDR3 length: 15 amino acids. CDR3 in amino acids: CATRRGPYSNQPQHF. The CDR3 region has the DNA TGTGCCACCCGGCGGGGGCCATATAGCAATCAGCCCCAGCATTTT.

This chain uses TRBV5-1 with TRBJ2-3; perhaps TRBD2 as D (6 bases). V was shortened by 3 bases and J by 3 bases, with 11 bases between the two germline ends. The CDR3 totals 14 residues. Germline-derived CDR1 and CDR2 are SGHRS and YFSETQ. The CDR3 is CASSSRDFTDTQYF. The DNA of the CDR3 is TGCGCCAGCAGCTCCCGGGACTTTACAGATACGCAGTATTTT.

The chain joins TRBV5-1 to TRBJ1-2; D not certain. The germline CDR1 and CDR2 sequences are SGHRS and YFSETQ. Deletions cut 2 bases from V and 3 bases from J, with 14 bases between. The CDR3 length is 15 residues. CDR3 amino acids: CASSLTPQLDYGYTF. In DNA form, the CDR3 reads TGCGCCAGCAGCTTAACCCCGCAGCTAGACTATGGCTACACCTTC.

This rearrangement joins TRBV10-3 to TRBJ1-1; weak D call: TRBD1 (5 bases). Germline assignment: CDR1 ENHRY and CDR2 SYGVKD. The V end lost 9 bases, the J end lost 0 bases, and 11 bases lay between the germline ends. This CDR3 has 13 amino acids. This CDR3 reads CAMTTDMNTEAFF. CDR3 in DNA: TGTGCCATGACGACAGACATGAACACTGAAGCTTTCTTT.

CDR3: CASSPWGGYEQYF. The CDR3 DNA reads as TGTGCCAGCAGCCCCTGGGGGGGCTACGAGCAGTACTTC. J is TRBJ2-7 and V is TRBV7-8, with 7 bases that match TRBD2. CDR3 length: 13 residues. J lost 3 bases, V lost 5 bases, and 4 bases had no gene match. Looked up from germline, CDR1 is SGHVS and CDR2 is FQNEAQ.

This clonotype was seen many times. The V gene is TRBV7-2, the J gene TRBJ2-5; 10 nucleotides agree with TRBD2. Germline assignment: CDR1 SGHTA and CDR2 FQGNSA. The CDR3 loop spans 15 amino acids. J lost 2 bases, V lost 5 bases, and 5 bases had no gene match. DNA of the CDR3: TGTGCCAGCAGCCCCGGGACTAGCGTACAAGAGACCCAGTACTTC. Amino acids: CASSPGTSVQETQYF. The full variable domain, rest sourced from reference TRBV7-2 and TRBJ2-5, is GAGVSQSPSNKVTEKGKDVELRCDPISGHTALYWYRQSLGQGLEFLIYFQGNSAPDKSGLPSDRFSAERTGGSVSTLTIQRTQQEDSAVYLCASSPGTSVQETQYFGPGTRLLVL.

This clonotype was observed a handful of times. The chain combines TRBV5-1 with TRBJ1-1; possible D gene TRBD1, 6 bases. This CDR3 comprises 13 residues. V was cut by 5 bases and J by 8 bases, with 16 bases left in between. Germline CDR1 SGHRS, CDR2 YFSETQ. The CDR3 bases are TGCGCCAGCAGGGCCCTGGGGGGCACGGAAGCTTTCTTT. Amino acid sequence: CASRALGGTEAFF.

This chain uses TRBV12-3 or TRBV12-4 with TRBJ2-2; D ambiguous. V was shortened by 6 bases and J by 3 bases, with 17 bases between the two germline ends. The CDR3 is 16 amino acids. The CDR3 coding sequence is TGTGCCAGCAGCCTACCCAGGCATGAGGACACCGGGGAGCTGTTTTTT. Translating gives CASSLPRHEDTGELFF.

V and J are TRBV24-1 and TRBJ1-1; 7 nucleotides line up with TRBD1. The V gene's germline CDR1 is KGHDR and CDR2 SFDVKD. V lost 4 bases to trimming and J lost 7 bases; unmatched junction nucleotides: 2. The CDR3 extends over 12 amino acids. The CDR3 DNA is TGTGCCACCAGTGAAACAGGGGTTGAAGCTTTCTTT. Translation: CATSETGVEAFF.

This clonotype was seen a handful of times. The CDR3 region is CASSEEGGGEETQYF. As DNA, the CDR3 is TGTGCCAGCAGTGAAGAGGGCGGGGGGGAAGAGACCCAGTACTTC. This chain links TRBV2 with TRBJ2-5; 9 nucleotides align to TRBD2. Germline assignment: CDR1 SNHLY and CDR2 FYNNEI. The trim removed 1 base at V and 3 bases at J, leaving 3 bases unmatched. The CDR3 is made up of 15 amino acids.

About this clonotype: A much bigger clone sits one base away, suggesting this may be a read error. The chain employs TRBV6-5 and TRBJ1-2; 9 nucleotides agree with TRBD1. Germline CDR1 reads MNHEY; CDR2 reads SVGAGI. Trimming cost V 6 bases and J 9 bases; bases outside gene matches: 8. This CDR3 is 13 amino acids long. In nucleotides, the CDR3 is TGTGCCAGCAGCCCCGGGACAGGGTTTCGCTACACCTTC. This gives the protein CASSPGTGFRYTF.

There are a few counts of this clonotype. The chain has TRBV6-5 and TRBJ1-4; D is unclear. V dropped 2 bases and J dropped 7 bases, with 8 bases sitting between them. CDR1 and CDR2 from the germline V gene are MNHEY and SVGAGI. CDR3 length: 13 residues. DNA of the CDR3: TGTGCCAGCAGTTACGGTGCGGGTGAAAAACTGTTTTTT. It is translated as CASSYGAGEKLFF.

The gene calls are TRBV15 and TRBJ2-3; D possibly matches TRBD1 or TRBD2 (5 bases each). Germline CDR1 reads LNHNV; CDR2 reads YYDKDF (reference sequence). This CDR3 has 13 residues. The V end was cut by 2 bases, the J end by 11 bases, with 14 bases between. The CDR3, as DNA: TGTGCCACCAGCAGATCTAGGGACCATCGGCAGTATTTT. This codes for CATSRSRDHRQYF.

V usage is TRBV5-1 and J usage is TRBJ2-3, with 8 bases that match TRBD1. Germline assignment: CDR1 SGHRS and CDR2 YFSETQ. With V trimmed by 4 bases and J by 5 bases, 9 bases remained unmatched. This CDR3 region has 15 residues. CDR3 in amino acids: CASSQTGVSEDTQYF. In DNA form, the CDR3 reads TGCGCCAGCAGCCAGACAGGGGTAAGCGAAGATACGCAGTATTTT.

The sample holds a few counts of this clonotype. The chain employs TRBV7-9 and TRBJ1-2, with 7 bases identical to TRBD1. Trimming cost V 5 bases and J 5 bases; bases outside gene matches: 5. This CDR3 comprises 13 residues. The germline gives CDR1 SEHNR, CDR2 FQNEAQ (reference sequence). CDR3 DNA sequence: TGTGCCAGCAGCACAGGGGCGGGGTATGGCTACACCTTC. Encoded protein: CASSTGAGYGYTF.

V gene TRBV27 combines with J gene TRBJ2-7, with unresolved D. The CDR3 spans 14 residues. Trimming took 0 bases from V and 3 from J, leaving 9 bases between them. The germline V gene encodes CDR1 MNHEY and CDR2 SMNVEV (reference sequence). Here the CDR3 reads CASSLSWNIYEQYF. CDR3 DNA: TGTGCCAGCAGTTTATCTTGGAATATCTACGAGCAGTACTTC.

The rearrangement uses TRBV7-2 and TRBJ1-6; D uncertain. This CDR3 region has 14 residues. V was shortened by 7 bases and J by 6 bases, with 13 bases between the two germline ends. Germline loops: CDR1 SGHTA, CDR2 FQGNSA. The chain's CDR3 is CASTDPGFNSPLHF. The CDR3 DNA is TGTGCCAGCACCGACCCGGGATTTAATTCACCCCTCCACTTT.

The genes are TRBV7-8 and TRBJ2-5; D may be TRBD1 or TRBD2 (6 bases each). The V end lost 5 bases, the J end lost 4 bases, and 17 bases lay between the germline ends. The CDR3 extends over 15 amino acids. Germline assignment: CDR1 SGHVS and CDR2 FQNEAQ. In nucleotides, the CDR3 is TGTGCCAGCAGCCCCGGGGGCCCCCAGCGAGAGACCCAGTACTTC. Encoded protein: CASSPGGPQRETQYF.

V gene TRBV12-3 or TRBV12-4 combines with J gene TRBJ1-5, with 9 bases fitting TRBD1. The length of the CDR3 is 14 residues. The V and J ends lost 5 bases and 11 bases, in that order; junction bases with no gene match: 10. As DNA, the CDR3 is TGTGCCAGCAGTATCCCGGGACAGGGTGAAACCCAGCATTTT. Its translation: CASSIPGQGETQHF.

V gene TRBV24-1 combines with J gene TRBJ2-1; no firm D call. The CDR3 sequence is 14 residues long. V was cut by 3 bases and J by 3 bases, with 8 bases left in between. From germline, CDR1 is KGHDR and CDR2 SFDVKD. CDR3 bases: TGTGCCACCAGTGATGGCAATATCTACAATGAGCAGTTCTTC. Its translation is CATSDGNIYNEQFF.

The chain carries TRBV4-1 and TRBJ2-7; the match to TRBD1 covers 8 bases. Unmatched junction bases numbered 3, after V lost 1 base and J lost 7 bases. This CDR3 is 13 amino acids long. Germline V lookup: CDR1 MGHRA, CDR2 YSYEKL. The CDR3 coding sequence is TGCGCCAGCAGCCAAGGACAGGGGACGGAGCAGTACTTC. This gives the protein CASSQGQGTEQYF.

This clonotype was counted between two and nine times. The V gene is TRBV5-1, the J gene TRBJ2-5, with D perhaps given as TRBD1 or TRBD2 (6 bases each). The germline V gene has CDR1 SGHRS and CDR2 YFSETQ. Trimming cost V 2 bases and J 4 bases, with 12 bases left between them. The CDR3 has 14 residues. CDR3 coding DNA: TGCGCCAGCAGCTTAACTCCGGGGGCAGAGACCCAGTACTTC. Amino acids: CASSLTPGAETQYF.

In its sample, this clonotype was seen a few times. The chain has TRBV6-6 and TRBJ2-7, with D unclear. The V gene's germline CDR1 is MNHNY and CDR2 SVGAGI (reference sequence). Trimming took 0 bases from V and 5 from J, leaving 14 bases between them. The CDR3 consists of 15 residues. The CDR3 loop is CASSYSKLGSDEQYF. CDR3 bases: TGTGCCAGCAGTTACTCGAAGCTAGGTTCGGACGAGCAGTACTTC.